This is a list of T cell receptor beta chains from one sample in a study of graft-versus-host responses after intestinal transplantation. Sequencing used immunoSEQ multiplex PCR; TCRdb keeps in-frame clones, though not all of them. The repertoire holds 77,000 or so clones, with 90% to 95% as singletons. These receptors have no known antigen. This material consisted of unstimulated CD8+ T cells sorted from spleen or lymph node cells, taken before intestinal transplant. These receptors were collected from a human donor who received an intestinal transplant. Both conserved end residues are trimmed from each CDR3. Each record gives: clone size, V gene, D gene, CDR3 protein. A D gene is named only where the DNA matches it firmly. A row's size may be missing; if present it is once, few, many or a size class.

- | TRBV7-9 | TRBD1 | ASSSNSDRVTDTQY
- | TRBV10-3 | - | ATWGLPMYLY
- | TRBV5-1 | - | ASSLGGFYEQY
- | TRBV14 | - | ASSQPGLSLYNEQF
- | TRBV28 | - | ASSLSSVATERASNQPQH
- | TRBV4-1 | - | ASSLRGTRSEHEQY
- | TRBV28 | - | ASSLLHNAGGYT
- | TRBV10-3 | - | AISEPGGDTEAF
- | TRBV6-4 | TRBD1 | ATDRDRVGYT
- | TRBV11-2 | - | ASSLSPTGEGTDTQY
once | TRBV28 | TRBD1 | ASRPTGETDTQY
- | TRBV19 | - | ASSPWDIRNTEAF
few | TRBV9 | - | ASSVGGRNTEAF
- | TRBV5-6 | - | ASSSRGTWNYEQY
- | TRBV30 | - | ASPQHRVSNQPQH
- | TRBV27 | - | ASRTDSFTLEAF
- | TRBV11-1 | TRBD2 | ASSPEGLAANTGELF
- | TRBV19 | - | ASSFYPAWGLVTEAF
- | TRBV9 | - | ASSPHRDGYYNEQF
- | TRBV29-1 | - | SVPIGGGIYNEQF
- | TRBV11-3 | - | ASSLTLTPDTQY
- | TRBV21-1 | - | ASSKAGGGEIYEQY
once | TRBV19 | - | ATKGGLEGYNEQF
- | TRBV11-2 | TRBD1 | ASTWDQGEYGNTIY
- | TRBV7-3 | - | ASSLTGSAIQY
once | TRBV28 | - | ASSLEPGGGPAYEQY
- | TRBV7-8 | - | ASSLTGMRSYNEQF
- | TRBV10-2 | TRBD1 | ASGLTGQSNQPQH
- | TRBV27 | - | ASRNGLQETQY
- | TRBV5-5 | TRBD1 | ASSYGTGSYEQY
once | TRBV19 | - | ASSITGDRSYEQY
- | TRBV7-8 | - | ASSLHWNTEAF
once | TRBV7-8 | - | ASSFLQGFSYEQY
- | TRBV29-1 | TRBD1 | SVTERDRGIHEQY
- | TRBV7-9 | - | ASTNLVDTQY
- | TRBV10-2 | TRBD2 | ASIAGGPSYNEQF
- | TRBV29-1 | - | SVTGTIVDTQY
once | TRBV19 | - | ASQIRIGNQPQH
- | TRBV28 | - | ASSFWAGGTDTQY
- | TRBV10-3 | - | AISESGDNEQF
- | TRBV7-7 | TRBD2 | ASSLLAGAPTGELF
- | TRBV18 | TRBD1 | ASSPTRGLDTEAF
- | TRBV15 | - | ATSRDSSSSYEQY
- | TRBV19 | - | ASSISHRVGETQY
- | TRBV7-2 | - | ASSLLGAGSPLH
- | TRBV5-6 | - | ASSLGLGHYEQY
- | TRBV5-1 | - | ASREYRMNTEAF
- | TRBV27 | - | ASSLWGDSFLGADEQY
- | TRBV2 | - | ASSARQEGSGNTIY
few | TRBV14 | - | ASSQVSSHPYEQY
- | TRBV9 | - | ASSVDQGVNTEAF
- | TRBV18 | TRBD1 | ASSAGQGAYEQY
- | TRBV9 | TRBD1 | ASSEGQGTYNEQF
- | TRBV16 | TRBD2 | ASNPTSGPYEQY